Listed here are 27 T cell receptor beta chains from one sample, sequenced in a study of T cell clonotyping in hematopoietic cell transplantation. Generated by immunoSEQ multiplex PCR, the TCRdb table keeps only in-frame clones and is missing some. The sample lists about 69,000 clones; just under 95% were seen once. The sequenced sample consisted of peripheral blood mononuclear cells. The receptor set was obtained from a man between 50 and 59 years old in good health. Some clones in this sample may be carry-over from other donors' samples.

The chain recombines TRBV30 with TRBJ2-7; 9 nucleotides match TRBD1. The CDR3 is 14 residues long. V gave up 0 bases and J gave up 7 bases; unmatched junction bases: 7. Germline lookup yields CDR1 GTSNPN and CDR2 SVGIG (reference sequence). CDR3 DNA sequence: TGTGCCTGGAGTGTCCCGGACAGGGGTGGAGAGCAGTACTTC. Its protein is CAWSVPDRGGEQYF.

The rearrangement uses TRBV5-5 and TRBJ2-5; TRBD2 agrees at 11 bases. The trim removed 4 bases at V and 5 bases at J, leaving 10 bases unmatched. Per the germline V gene, CDR1 is SGHKS and CDR2 is YYEKEE (reference sequence). The CDR3 is made up of 16 amino acids. The CDR3 coding sequence is TGTGCCAGCAGCAATAGCGGGGGGGCGAGAGGTGAGACCCAGTACTTC. Its translation: CASSNSGGARGETQYF.

J is TRBJ1-2 and V is TRBV6-6; D uncertain. CDR1 and CDR2 from the germline V gene are MNHNY and SVGAGI (reference sequence). The CDR3 length is 15 residues. Trimming shortened V by 6 bases and J by 0 bases, and 14 bases separated the two germline ends. Here the CDR3 reads CASRKTLVANYGYTF. In DNA, the CDR3 is TGTGCCAGCAGGAAGACTCTTGTGGCTAACTATGGCTACACCTTC.

This clone appeared once. The V gene is TRBV11-2, the J gene TRBJ2-3; 10 bases match TRBD2. The germline V gene has CDR1 SGHAT and CDR2 FQNNGV. CDR3 length: 18 amino acids. With V trimmed by 1 base and J by 0 bases, 7 bases remained unmatched. CDR3 loop: CASSLVPRLAGSTDTQYF. The CDR3 DNA follows: TGTGCCAGCAGCTTAGTCCCCAGACTAGCGGGTAGCACAGATACGCAGTATTTT.

This clone was observed a single time. The CDR3 loop is CASSHTGTPSYEQYF. The CDR3 region has the DNA TGCGCCAGCAGCCACACCGGGACCCCGAGTTACGAGCAGTACTTC. This rearrangement joins TRBV4-1 to TRBJ2-7; possibly TRBD1 or TRBD2 for D (5 bases each). Germline CDR1 is MGHRA and CDR2 is YSYEKL. This CDR3 comprises 15 residues. With 3 bases removed from V and 4 bases from J, the gap between germline ends came to 16 bases.

The chain employs TRBV27 and TRBJ2-2; 9 nucleotides agree with TRBD2. Germline V CDR1 and CDR2: MNHEY, SMNVEV (reference sequence). J gave up 9 bases and V 8 bases, and 10 bases lay outside the gene matches. The CDR3 loop spans 14 amino acids. CDR3 residues: CASHPAGGPWELFF. CDR3 DNA: TGTGCCAGCCACCCGGCGGGAGGGCCCTGGGAGCTGTTTTTT.

The rearrangement links TRBV30 to TRBJ2-3; D remains unclear. Trimming shortened V by 8 bases and J by 2 bases, and 11 bases separated the two germline ends. This CDR3 comprises 12 residues. Per germline, CDR1 GTSNPN and CDR2 SVGIG (reference sequence). DNA for the CDR3: TGTGCCCCCCCCGGACCCACAGATACGCAGTATTTT. Protein sequence: CAPPGPTDTQYF.

The genes are TRBV9 and TRBJ2-7; TRBD1 aligns across 7 bases. Germline V gene lookup returns CDR1 SGDLS and CDR2 YYNGEE. The trim removed 0 bases at V and 5 bases at J, leaving 8 bases unmatched. The CDR3 contains 15 residues. CDR3 DNA sequence: TGTGCCAGCAGCGTAGCCGGGACAGCTAGACACGAGCAGTACTTC. Its translation: CASSVAGTARHEQYF.

The J gene is TRBJ2-5, the V gene TRBV6-1, with D possibly TRBD2 on 6 matching bases. In germline, CDR1 is MNHNS, CDR2 SASEGT. The CDR3 contains 14 residues. With 2 bases removed from V and 4 bases from J, the gap between germline ends came to 11 bases. Here the CDR3 DNA reads TGTGCCAGCAGTGAACCGGGAGTTTTAGAGACCCAGTACTTC. It codes for CASSEPGVLETQYF.

This rearrangement joins TRBV9 to TRBJ2-7; D is uncertain. V lost 5 bases and J 0 bases, leaving 9 bases between the germline ends. The germline CDR1 and CDR2 sequences are SGDLS and YYNGEE. This CDR3 has 13 amino acids. The CDR3 DNA reads as TGTGCCAGCAGTGACGGCAGCTCCTACGAGCAGTACTTC. The encoded protein is CASSDGSSYEQYF.

The chain has TRBV25-1 and TRBJ1-6; D gene ambiguous. V was shortened by 2 bases and J by 9 bases, with 8 bases between the two germline ends. CDR1 MGHDK and CDR2 SYGVNS come from the germline V gene. CDR3 length equals 13 residues. CDR3 in amino acids: CASSEGISSPLHF. Here the CDR3 DNA reads TGTGCCAGCAGTGAAGGGATTAGTTCACCCCTCCACTTT. Filled out from reference TRBV25-1 and TRBJ1-6, the complete variable domain reads EADIYQTPRYLVIGTGKKITLECSQTMGHDKMYWYQQDPGMELHLIHYSYGVNSTEKGDLSSESTVSRIRTEHFPLTLESARPSHTSQYLCASSEGISSPLHFGNGTRLTVT.

The rearrangement uses TRBV7-2 and TRBJ1-5; 9 nucleotides match TRBD1. Germline CDR1 SGHTA, CDR2 FQGNSA. The CDR3 extends over 14 amino acids. The V and J ends lost 3 bases and 5 bases, in that order; junction bases with no gene match: 2. As DNA, the CDR3 is TGTGCCAGCAGCTTGACAGGGGGACATCAGCCCCAGCATTTT. Translation: CASSLTGGHQPQHF.

V and J are TRBV5-6 and TRBJ1-1; maybe TRBD1 (6 bases). V was cut by 2 bases and J by 1 base, with 12 bases left in between. Germline values: CDR1 SGHDT, CDR2 YYEEEE. This CDR3 has 15 amino acids. The CDR3 loop is CASSLVGQGNTEAFF. The CDR3 DNA reads TGTGCCAGCAGCTTAGTGGGACAAGGGAACACTGAAGCTTTCTTT.

V usage is TRBV5-1 and J usage is TRBJ2-7, with 10 bases aligning to TRBD1. From germline, CDR1 is SGHRS and CDR2 YFSETQ. CDR3 size: 15 residues. Trimming at V came to 4 bases and at J to 5 bases, leaving 9 bases not matched to a gene. CDR3 protein: CASSPGGTGDNEQYF. The DNA of the CDR3 is TGCGCCAGCAGCCCCGGTGGGACAGGGGATAACGAGCAGTACTTC.

This chain connects TRBV7-3 to TRBJ2-2; 11 bases are a match to TRBD2. The CDR3 sequence is 18 residues long. J was trimmed by 5 bases and V by 3 bases; bases with no gene match: 11. CDR1 is SGHTA, CDR2 FQGTGA, per germline. The CDR3 sequence: CASSFFGSGRVNTGELFF. DNA for the CDR3: TGTGCCAGCAGCTTTTTTGGTAGCGGGAGGGTGAATACCGGGGAGCTGTTTTTT.

The CDR3 sequence: CASSGGTDTQYF. For the CDR3, the DNA is TGCGCCAGCAGCGGGGGCACAGATACGCAGTATTTT. The chain carries TRBV5-1 and TRBJ2-3; D call uncertain. Trimming pared 4 bases from V and 1 base from J, leaving 4 bases between. The CDR3 extends over 12 amino acids. Per germline, CDR1 SGHRS and CDR2 YFSETQ. The variable domain in full, with the rest retrieved from reference TRBV5-1 and TRBJ2-3, is KAGVTQTPRYLIKTRGQQVTLSCSPISGHRSVSWYQQTPGQGLQFLFEYFSETQRNKGNFPGRFSGRQFSNSRSEMNVSTLELGDSALYLCASSGGTDTQYFGPGTRLTVL.

V usage is TRBV7-2 and J usage is TRBJ2-7, with 7 bases that match TRBD2. There are 13 residues in the CDR3. V was clipped by 4 bases and J by 7 bases; unmatched bases: 7. From germline, CDR1 is SGHTA and CDR2 FQGNSA. CDR3 bases: TGTGCCAGCAGCTCCGGGGGGAAATGGGAGCAGTACTTC. It translates to CASSSGGKWEQYF.

V usage is TRBV30 and J usage is TRBJ2-7; tentatively, D is TRBD1 (7 bases). CDR3 length: 14 residues. V lost 5 bases and J 3 bases, leaving 17 bases between the germline ends. Looked up from germline, CDR1 is GTSNPN and CDR2 is SVGIG (reference sequence). For the CDR3, the DNA is TGTGCCTGGGCCGCAGGAGGGGGCGTCTACGAGCAGTACTTC. This gives the protein CAWAAGGGVYEQYF.

This clone has just one count. CDR3 coding DNA: TGCGCCAGCAGCCAAGATCACATCGGAAATTCACCCCTCCACTTT. Protein: CASSQDHIGNSPLHF. The genes are TRBV4-1 and TRBJ1-6; no firm D call. This CDR3 spans 15 amino acids. Germline CDR1 reads MGHRA; CDR2 reads YSYEKL. V was shortened by 0 bases and J by 7 bases, with 10 bases between the two germline ends.

The chain combines TRBV7-8 with TRBJ2-7; the D is unclear. Trimming removed 3 bases at V and 6 bases at J, with 15 bases between. CDR1 and CDR2 from the germline V gene are SGHVS and FQNEAQ. The CDR3 loop spans 14 amino acids. In DNA, the CDR3 is TGTGCCAGCAGCTTCCGCCAAGGTCAGCTCGAGCAGTACTTC. The encoded protein is CASSFRQGQLEQYF.

J is TRBJ2-5 and V is TRBV2, with 8 nucleotides matching TRBD1. Germline V lookup: CDR1 SNHLY, CDR2 FYNNEI. The V gene end was trimmed by 6 bases and the J gene end by 5 bases; junction bases not matched to a gene: 5. The CDR3 is 13 amino acids. The CDR3 reads CASRGQGLETQYF. The CDR3 nucleotides are TGTGCCAGCAGAGGACAGGGTTTGGAGACCCAGTACTTC.

The chain links TRBV19 to TRBJ1-2; 12 bases map to TRBD1. Per the germline V gene, CDR1 is LNHDA and CDR2 is SQIVND (reference sequence). The CDR3 is 16 amino acids. The V gene end was trimmed by 3 bases and the J gene end by 4 bases; junction bases not matched to a gene: 6. CDR3 DNA sequence: TGTGCCAGTAGTATGGCCGGGACAGGGGGCAGCTATGGCTACACCTTC. Its protein product is CASSMAGTGGSYGYTF.

This chain links TRBV29-1 with TRBJ2-2; the D gene is possibly TRBD2 (7 bases). This CDR3 has 19 residues. The germline V gene encodes CDR1 SQVTM and CDR2 ANQGSEA. Trimming cost V 4 bases and J 2 bases, with 26 bases left between them. The CDR3 loop reads CSVAGRGATYLTNTGELFF. The CDR3 DNA reads TGCAGCGTTGCGGGCCGGGGGGCGACCTATCTAACCAACACCGGGGAGCTGTTTTTT.

The chain links TRBV6-5 to TRBJ2-7; D is uncertain. V dropped 2 bases and J dropped 2 bases, with 10 bases sitting between them. Germline CDR1 MNHEY, CDR2 SVGAGI. The length of the CDR3 is 14 residues. Here the CDR3 DNA reads TGTGCCAGCAGTTACGATCACTTAACCTACGAGCAGTACTTC. It yields the protein CASSYDHLTYEQYF.

The CDR3 sequence is CASSLNRENIQYF. The CDR3 coding sequence is TGTGCCAGCAGCCTCAACAGGGAGAACATTCAGTACTTC. The V call is TRBV7-9, the J call TRBJ2-4; a possible D gene is TRBD1 (6 bases). CDR1 and CDR2 (germline): SEHNR, FQNEAQ (reference sequence). V lost 5 bases and J lost 7, with 12 bases in between. This CDR3 is built from 13 residues.

The CDR3 nucleotides are TGTGCCAGCAGCTTAGCCGGGGATAGCACTGAAGCTTTCTTT. Its protein is CASSLAGDSTEAFF. The V call is TRBV7-8, the J call TRBJ1-1; D call uncertain. The CDR3 is 14 residues long. V lost 0 bases to trimming and J lost 4 bases, with 9 bases between them. Germline lookup yields CDR1 SGHVS and CDR2 FQNEAQ.

The chain combines TRBV5-1 with TRBJ2-3; TRBD1 agrees at 7 bases. Looked up from germline, CDR1 is SGHRS and CDR2 is YFSETQ. This CDR3 is 16 amino acids long. V dropped 3 bases and J dropped 2; count of bases not matched to a gene: 9. CDR3: CASSSATGSITDTQYF. CDR3 DNA sequence: TGCGCCAGCAGCTCCGCGACAGGGAGCATCACAGATACGCAGTATTTT. The whole variable domain, remainder taken from reference TRBV5-1 and TRBJ2-3, is KAGVTQTPRYLIKTRGQQVTLSCSPISGHRSVSWYQQTPGQGLQFLFEYFSETQRNKGNFPGRFSGRQFSNSRSEMNVSTLELGDSALYLCASSSATGSITDTQYFGPGTRLTVL.